The sequence of this T cell receptor beta chain was determined in a study of T cells in Graves' hyperthyroidism and ophthalmopathy. Points from the study as a whole: Stable hyperthyroidism was separated from ophthalmopathy by a model based on 13 V-J features. The model forecast ophthalmopathy, anticipating it by a median around 6.9 months before onset.

A remark on this clonotype: Its target is unknown.

Germline assignment: CDR1 KGHSH and CDR2 LQKENI. V lost 4 bases to trimming and J lost 2 bases, with 15 bases between them. The CDR3 totals 15 residues. Amplification yielded TCR beta CDR3 regions, with RNA transcripts as the source. A first-round RT-PCR of the TCR CDR3 used the HTBI primer set. TCRdb independently ran MiXCR on the multiplex PCR reads; one entry per CDR3 protein. Of 550,000 to 700,000 distinct CDR3 sequences listed, around 46% are singletons. Sequenced: peripheral blood or thyroid tissue (not recorded which). The chain has TRBV18 and TRBJ2-7; maybe TRBD1 (6 bases). The origin of this receptor is an adult woman with Graves' disease, either hyperthyroidism or ophthalmopathy (not recorded which). The CDR3 loop is CASSLNRDNTYEQYF. CDR3 nucleotides: TGTGCCAGCTCACTAAACCGGGACAACACCTACGAGCAGTACTTC.